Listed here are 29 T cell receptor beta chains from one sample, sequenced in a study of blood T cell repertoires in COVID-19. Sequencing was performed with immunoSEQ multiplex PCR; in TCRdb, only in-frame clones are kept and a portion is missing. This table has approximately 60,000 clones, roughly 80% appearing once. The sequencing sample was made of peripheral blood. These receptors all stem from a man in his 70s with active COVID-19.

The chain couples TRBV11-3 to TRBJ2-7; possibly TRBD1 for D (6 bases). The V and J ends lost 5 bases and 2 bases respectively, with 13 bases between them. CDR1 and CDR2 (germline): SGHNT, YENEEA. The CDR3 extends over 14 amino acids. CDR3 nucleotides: TGTGCCAGCAGCATGCAGGGGACGACCTACGAGCAGTACTTC. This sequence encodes CASSMQGTTYEQYF.

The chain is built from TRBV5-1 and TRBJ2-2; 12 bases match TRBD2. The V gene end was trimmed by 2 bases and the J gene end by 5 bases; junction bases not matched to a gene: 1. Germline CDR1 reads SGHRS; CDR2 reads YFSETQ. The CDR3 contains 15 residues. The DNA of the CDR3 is TGCGCCAGCAGCTTTACTAGCGGGAGGACCGGGGAGCTGTTTTTT. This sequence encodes CASSFTSGRTGELFF. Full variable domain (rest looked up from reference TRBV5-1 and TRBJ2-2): KAGVTQTPRYLIKTRGQQVTLSCSPISGHRSVSWYQQTPGQGLQFLFEYFSETQRNKGNFPGRFSGRQFSNSRSEMNVSTLELGDSALYLCASSFTSGRTGELFFGEGSRLTVL.

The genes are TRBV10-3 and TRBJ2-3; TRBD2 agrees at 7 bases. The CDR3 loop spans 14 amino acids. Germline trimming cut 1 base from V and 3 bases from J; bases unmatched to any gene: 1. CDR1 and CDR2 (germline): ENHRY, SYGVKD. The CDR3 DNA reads TGTGCCATCAGTGAGTGGCGGGGGACAGATACGCAGTATTTT. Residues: CAISEWRGTDTQYF.

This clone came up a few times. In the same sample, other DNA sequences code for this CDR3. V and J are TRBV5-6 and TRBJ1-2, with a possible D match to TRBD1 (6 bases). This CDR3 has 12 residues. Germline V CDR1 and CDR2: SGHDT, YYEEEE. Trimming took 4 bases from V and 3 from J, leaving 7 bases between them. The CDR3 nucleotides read TGTGCCAGCAGCGAGGGGGACTATGGCTACACCTTC. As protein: CASSEGDYGYTF.

Here the CDR3 reads CASLILSTSGSGDEQFF. The CDR3, as DNA: TGTGCCAGCTTGATCTTGTCGACTAGCGGGAGTGGCGATGAGCAGTTCTTC. The chain employs TRBV5-6 and TRBJ2-1; 12 bases match TRBD2. J lost 8 bases, V lost 7 bases, and 16 bases had no gene match. The CDR3 sequence is 17 residues long. Germline-derived CDR1 and CDR2 are SGHDT and YYEEEE.

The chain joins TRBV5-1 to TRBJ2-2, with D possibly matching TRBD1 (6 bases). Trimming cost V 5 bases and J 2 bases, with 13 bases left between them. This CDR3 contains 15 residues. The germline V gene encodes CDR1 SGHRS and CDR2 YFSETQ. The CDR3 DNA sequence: TGCGCCAGCAGGCCCCAGGGACACAACACCGGGGAGCTGTTTTTT. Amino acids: CASRPQGHNTGELFF.

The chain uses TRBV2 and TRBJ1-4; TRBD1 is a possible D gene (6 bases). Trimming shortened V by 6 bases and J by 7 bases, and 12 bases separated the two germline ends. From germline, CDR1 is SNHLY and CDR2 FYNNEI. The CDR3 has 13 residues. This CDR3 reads CASSKGEGEKLFF. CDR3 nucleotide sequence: TGTGCCAGCAGCAAGGGGGAGGGTGAAAAACTGTTTTTT.

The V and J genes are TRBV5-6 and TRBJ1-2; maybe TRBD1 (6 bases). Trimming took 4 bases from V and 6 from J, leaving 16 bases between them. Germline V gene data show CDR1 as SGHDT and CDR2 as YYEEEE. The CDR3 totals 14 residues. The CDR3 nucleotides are TGTGCCAGCAGCCTATCGACAGGACTGGATGGCTACACCTTC. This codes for CASSLSTGLDGYTF.

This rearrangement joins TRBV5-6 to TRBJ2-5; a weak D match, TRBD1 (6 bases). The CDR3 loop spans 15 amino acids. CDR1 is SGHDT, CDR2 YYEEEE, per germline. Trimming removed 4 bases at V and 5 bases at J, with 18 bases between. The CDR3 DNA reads TGTGCCAGCAGCGAAGTCGTTGACAGGCGGGAGACCCAGTACTTC. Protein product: CASSEVVDRRETQYF.

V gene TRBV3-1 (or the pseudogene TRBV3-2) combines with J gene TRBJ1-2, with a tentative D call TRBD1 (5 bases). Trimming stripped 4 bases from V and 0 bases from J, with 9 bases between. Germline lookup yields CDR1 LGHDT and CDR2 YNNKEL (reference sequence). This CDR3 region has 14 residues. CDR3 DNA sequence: TGTGCCAGCAGCCCGCGGGGCTCTAACTATGGCTACACCTTC. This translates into CASSPRGSNYGYTF.

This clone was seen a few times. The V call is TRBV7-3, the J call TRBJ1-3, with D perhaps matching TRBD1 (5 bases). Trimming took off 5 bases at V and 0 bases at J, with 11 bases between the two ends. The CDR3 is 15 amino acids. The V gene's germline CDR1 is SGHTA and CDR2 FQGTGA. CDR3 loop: CASSQTGNSGNTIYF. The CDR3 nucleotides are TGTGCCAGCAGCCAAACAGGAAACTCTGGAAACACCATATATTTT.

The CDR3 nucleotides are TGTGCCAGTAGTGCCGGGACTAGCGGGATTACGTACCAAGAGACCCAGTACTTC. Translated, it gives CASSAGTSGITYQETQYF. The chain couples TRBV19 to TRBJ2-5; 13 nucleotides line up with TRBD2. This CDR3 has 18 amino acids. Germline V lookup: CDR1 LNHDA, CDR2 SQIVND (reference sequence). After removal of 5 bases from V and 0 bases from J, the junction contained 9 bases not matched to a gene.

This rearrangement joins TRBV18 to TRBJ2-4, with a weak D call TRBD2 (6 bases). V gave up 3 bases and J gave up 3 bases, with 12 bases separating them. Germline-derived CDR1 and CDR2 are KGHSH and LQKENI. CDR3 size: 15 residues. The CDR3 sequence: CASSPTLGGKNIQYF. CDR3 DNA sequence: TGTGCCAGCTCACCCACCTTGGGGGGCAAAAACATTCAGTACTTC.

CDR3 sequence: CASSPPGKGINEQFF. The DNA for the CDR3 is TGTGCCAGCTCACCACCGGGGAAGGGGATCAATGAGCAGTTCTTC. This rearrangement joins TRBV18 to TRBJ2-1; D is perhaps TRBD1 (5 bases). Germline CDR1 is KGHSH and CDR2 is LQKENI. The CDR3 covers 15 residues. V was trimmed by 0 bases and J by 6 bases, leaving 12 bases between them.

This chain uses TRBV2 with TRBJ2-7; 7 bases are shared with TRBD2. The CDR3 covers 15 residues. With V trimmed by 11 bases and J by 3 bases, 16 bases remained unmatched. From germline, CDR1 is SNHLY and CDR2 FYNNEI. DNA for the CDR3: TGTGCCTTTGATGGAGGCGGGGGAAGTAACTACGAGCAGTACTTC. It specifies CAFDGGGGSNYEQYF.

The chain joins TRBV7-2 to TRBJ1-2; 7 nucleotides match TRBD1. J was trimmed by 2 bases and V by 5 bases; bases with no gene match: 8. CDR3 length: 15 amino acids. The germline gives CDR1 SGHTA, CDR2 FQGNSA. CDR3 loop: CASSIVMGQNYGYTF. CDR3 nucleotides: TGTGCCAGCAGCATAGTTATGGGACAGAACTATGGCTACACCTTC.

In nucleotides, the CDR3 is TGTGCCAGCAGCTTGACAGGGGAAGAGTCACCCCTCCACTTT. This encodes CASSLTGEESPLHF. This sequence joins TRBV7-9 and TRBJ1-6; 8 nucleotides agree with TRBD1. The length of the CDR3 is 14 residues. Germline trimming cut 3 bases from V and 10 bases from J; bases unmatched to any gene: 5. Germline V gene data show CDR1 as SEHNR and CDR2 as FQNEAQ (reference sequence).

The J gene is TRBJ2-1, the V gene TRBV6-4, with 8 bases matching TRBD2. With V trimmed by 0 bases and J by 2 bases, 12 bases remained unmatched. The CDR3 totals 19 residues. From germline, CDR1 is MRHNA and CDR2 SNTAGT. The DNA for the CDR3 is TGTGCCAGCAGTGACTCGAATAGCGGGACCATCCGGACCTACAATGAGCAGTTCTTC. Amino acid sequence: CASSDSNSGTIRTYNEQFF.

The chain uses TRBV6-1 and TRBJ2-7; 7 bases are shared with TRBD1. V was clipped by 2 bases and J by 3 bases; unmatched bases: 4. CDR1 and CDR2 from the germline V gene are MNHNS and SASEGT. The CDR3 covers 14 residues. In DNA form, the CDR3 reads TGTGCCAGCAGTGAATTCGGGACAGACTACGAGCAGTACTTC. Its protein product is CASSEFGTDYEQYF.

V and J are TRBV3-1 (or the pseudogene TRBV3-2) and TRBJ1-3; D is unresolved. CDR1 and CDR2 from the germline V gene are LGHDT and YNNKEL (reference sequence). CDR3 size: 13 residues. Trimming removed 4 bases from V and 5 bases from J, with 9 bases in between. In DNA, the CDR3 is TGTGCCAGCAGCCCCGCGGGCCGAAACACCATATATTTT. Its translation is CASSPAGRNTIYF.

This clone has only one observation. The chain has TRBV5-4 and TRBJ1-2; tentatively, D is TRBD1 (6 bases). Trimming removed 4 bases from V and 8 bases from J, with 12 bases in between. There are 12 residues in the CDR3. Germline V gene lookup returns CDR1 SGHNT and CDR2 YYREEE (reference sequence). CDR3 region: CASSAGQQGYTF. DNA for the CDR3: TGTGCCAGCAGCGCAGGACAGCAGGGCTACACCTTC. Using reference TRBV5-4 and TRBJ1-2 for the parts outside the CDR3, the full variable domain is ETGVTQSPTHLIKTRGQQVTLRCSSQSGHNTVSWYQQALGQGPQFIFQYYREEENGRGNFPPRFSGLQFPNYSSELNVNALELDDSALYLCASSAGQQGYTFGSGTRLTVV.

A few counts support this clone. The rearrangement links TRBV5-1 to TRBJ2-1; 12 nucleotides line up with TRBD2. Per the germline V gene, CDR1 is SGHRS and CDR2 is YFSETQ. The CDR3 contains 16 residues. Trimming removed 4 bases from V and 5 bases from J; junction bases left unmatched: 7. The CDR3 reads CASSRKTSGSHNEQFF. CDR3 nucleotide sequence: TGCGCCAGCAGCCGGAAGACTAGCGGGAGTCACAATGAGCAGTTCTTC.

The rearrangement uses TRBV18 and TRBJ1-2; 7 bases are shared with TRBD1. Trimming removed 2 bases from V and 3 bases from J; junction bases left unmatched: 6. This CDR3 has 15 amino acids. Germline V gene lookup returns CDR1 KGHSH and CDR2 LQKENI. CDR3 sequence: CASSPSAQGDYGYTF. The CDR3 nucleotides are TGTGCCAGCTCACCATCGGCCCAGGGGGACTATGGCTACACCTTC.

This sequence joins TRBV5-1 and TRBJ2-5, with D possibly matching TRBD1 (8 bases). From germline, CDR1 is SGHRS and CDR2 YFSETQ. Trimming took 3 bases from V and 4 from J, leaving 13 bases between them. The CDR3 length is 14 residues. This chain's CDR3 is CASSSTGGGETQYF. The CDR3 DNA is TGCGCCAGCAGCTCCACAGGGGGGGGAGAGACCCAGTACTTC.

For the CDR3, the DNA is TGCAGCGCGGGGACAGGGACCACTGAAGCTTTCTTT. Translating gives CSAGTGTTEAFF. The V call is TRBV29-1, the J call TRBJ1-1, with 9 bases fitting TRBD1. Germline assignment: CDR1 SQVTM and CDR2 ANQGSEA. With V trimmed by 7 bases and J by 4 bases, 4 bases remained unmatched. This CDR3 is built from 12 residues.

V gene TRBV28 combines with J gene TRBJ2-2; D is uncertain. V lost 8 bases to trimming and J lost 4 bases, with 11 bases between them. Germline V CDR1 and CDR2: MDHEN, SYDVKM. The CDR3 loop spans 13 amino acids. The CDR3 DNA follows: TGTGCCAGCCGAGGTCGCGTCACCGGGGAGCTGTTTTTT. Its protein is CASRGRVTGELFF.

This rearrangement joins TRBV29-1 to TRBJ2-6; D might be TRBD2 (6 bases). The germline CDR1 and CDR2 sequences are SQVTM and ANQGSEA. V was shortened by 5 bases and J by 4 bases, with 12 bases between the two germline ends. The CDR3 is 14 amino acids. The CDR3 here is CSVTAGSGANVLTF. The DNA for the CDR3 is TGCAGCGTTACGGCGGGGTCCGGGGCCAACGTCCTGACTTTC.

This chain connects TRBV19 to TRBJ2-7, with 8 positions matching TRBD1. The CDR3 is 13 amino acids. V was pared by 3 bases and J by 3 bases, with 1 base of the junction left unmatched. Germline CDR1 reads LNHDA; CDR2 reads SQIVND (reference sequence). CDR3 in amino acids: CASSIGTGYEQYF. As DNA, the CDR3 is TGTGCCAGTAGTATCGGGACAGGCTACGAGCAGTACTTC.

The CDR3 DNA reads TGTGCCAGCAGCGTGGGCACGTTTGAAAAACTGTTTTTT. Amino acids: CASSVGTFEKLFF. J is TRBJ1-4 and V is TRBV9; no firm D call. Looked up from germline, CDR1 is SGDLS and CDR2 is YYNGEE. Between the trimmed V and J ends, which lost 2 bases and 7 bases, there was a span of 9 bases. The length of the CDR3 is 13 residues. Drawing the rest from reference TRBV9 and TRBJ1-4, the complete variable domain is DSGVTQTPKHLITATGQRVTLRCSPRSGDLSVYWYQQSLDQGLQFLIQYYNGEERAKGNILERFSAQQFPDLHSELNLSSLELGDSALYFCASSVGTFEKLFFGSGTQLSVL.